This entry lists 29 T cell receptor beta chains sequenced from one sample in a study of metastatic and nonmetastatic thyroid tumors. Every patient underwent thyroid surgery untreated. TCRdb ran MiXCR on the PCR reads. The sample has about 33,000 clones, 15% to 20% seen once; the top ten hold more than 4.5%. The sequenced sample was blood. These receptors came from a female donor with papillary thyroid cancer or a benign thyroid nodule (not recorded which). Some clones in this sample may be carry-over from other donors' samples.

This clone was counted at least ten times. The chain carries TRBV4-2 and TRBJ2-6, with a weak D call TRBD1 (7 bases). Trimming removed 0 bases from V and 4 bases from J, with 16 bases in between. Germline V gene sequence: CDR1 LGHNA, CDR2 YNFKEQ. This CDR3 spans 18 amino acids. This CDR3 is CASSQEATGRPGANVLTF. CDR3 nucleotides: TGTGCCAGCAGCCAAGAGGCGACAGGGAGGCCCGGGGCCAACGTCCTGACTTTC.

This sequence joins TRBV20-1 and TRBJ2-7; 7 bases fit TRBD2. Looked up from germline, CDR1 is DFQATT and CDR2 is SNEGSKA (reference sequence). Trimming at V came to 8 bases and at J to 3 bases, leaving 7 bases not matched to a gene. The CDR3 has 12 residues. The CDR3 protein is CSPLRGDYEQYF. The CDR3 DNA follows: TGCAGTCCCCTACGGGGGGACTACGAGCAGTACTTC.

Concerning this clone itself: This may be a read error, as it is one base from a much larger clone. This same CDR3 is encoded by further DNA sequences in the sample. This chain uses TRBV7-6 with TRBJ2-2; possible D gene TRBD1, 6 bases. Trimming took off 1 base at V and 11 bases at J, with 23 bases between the two ends. The CDR3 sequence is 17 residues long. CDR1 is SGHVS and CDR2 is FNYEAQ in the germline V gene. This chain's CDR3 is CASSLGLRLQGGGELFF. The DNA of the CDR3 is TGTGCCAGCAGCTTAGGACTCCGCCTACAGGGCGGCGGAGAGCTGTTTTTT.

This clone was seen repeatedly, ten times or more. This chain uses TRBV6-2 or TRBV6-3 with TRBJ2-1; D is perhaps TRBD2 (7 bases). Trimming stripped 0 bases from V and 6 bases from J, with 15 bases between. The germline V gene has CDR1 MNHEY and CDR2 SVGEGT. This CDR3 has 16 amino acids. CDR3 bases: TGTGCCAGCAGTTACTCGTCGAGTGGGGGGGCCAATGAGCAGTTCTTC. Translated: CASSYSSSGGANEQFF.

This clone was detected ten times or more. The chain uses TRBV30 and TRBJ1-1; maybe TRBD1 (6 bases). Germline lookup yields CDR1 GTSNPN and CDR2 SVGIG (reference sequence). Trimming cost V 6 bases and J 3 bases, with 14 bases left between them. This CDR3 spans 13 amino acids. The CDR3 coding sequence is TGTGCCTGTTCCCGGGGACACTACACTGAAGCTTTCTTT. Its protein is CACSRGHYTEAFF.

The chain combines TRBV5-6 with TRBJ2-7; possible D gene TRBD2, 5 bases. The germline V and J ends were trimmed by 3 bases and 0 bases, with 10 bases remaining between them. This CDR3 contains 14 residues. Germline-derived CDR1 and CDR2 are SGHDT and YYEEEE. Written as DNA, the CDR3 is TGTGCCAGCAGCTCCGGGGTTAGCTCCTACGAGCAGTACTTC. It specifies CASSSGVSSYEQYF. The full variable domain, completed using reference TRBV5-6 and TRBJ2-7, is DAGVTQSPTHLIKTRGQQVTLRCSPKSGHDTVSWYQQALGQGPQFIFQYYEEEERQRGNFPDRFSGHQFPNYSSELNVNALLLGDSALYLCASSSGVSSYEQYFGPGTRLTVT.

Ten or more counts support this clone. The chain uses TRBV6-1 and TRBJ2-2; TRBD1 or TRBD2 may be the D gene (7 bases each). V was trimmed by 6 bases and J by 1 base, leaving 15 bases between them. Germline V gene data show CDR1 as MNHNS and CDR2 as SASEGT. This CDR3 contains 16 residues. The CDR3 DNA follows: TGTGCCAGCAGCTCTGCAGGGGGGGAGAACACCGGGGAGCTGTTTTTT. Its translation: CASSSAGGENTGELFF.

V usage is TRBV30 and J usage is TRBJ1-2; D might be TRBD1 (5 bases). The CDR3 is 14 residues long. V lost 1 base to trimming and J lost 7 bases, with 16 bases between them. Germline V gene lookup returns CDR1 GTSNPN and CDR2 SVGIG (reference sequence). CDR3 in DNA: TGTGCCTGGAGTGGAAGGGACGACGGGGGTGGCTACACCTTC. Translating it yields CAWSGRDDGGGYTF.

This clone was observed at least ten times. This chain joins TRBV9 and TRBJ1-2, with a possible D match to TRBD1 (5 bases). The CDR3 is made up of 13 amino acids. Germline values: CDR1 SGDLS, CDR2 YYNGEE. The ends were cut back, 0 bases at V and 3 bases at J, with 6 bases in the middle. CDR3 DNA: TGTGCCAGCAGCGTAGGCAGGGACTATGGCTACACCTTC. It yields the protein CASSVGRDYGYTF.

This clone was observed many times. With a much larger clone just one base away, this may be a read error. The chain combines TRBV20-1 with TRBJ1-6; a weak D match, TRBD1 (5 bases). Per the germline V gene, CDR1 is DFQATT and CDR2 is SNEGSKA (reference sequence). This CDR3 region has 14 residues. This chain's CDR3 is CSARIQEDSSPPHF. DNA for the CDR3: TGCAGTGCTAGAATACAGGAAGATAGTTCACCCCCCCACTTT.

At least ten counts were recorded for this clone. The V and J genes are TRBV6-2 or TRBV6-3 and TRBJ1-1; maybe TRBD1 (5 bases). CDR1 and CDR2 (germline): MNHEY, SVGEGT. This CDR3 comprises 13 residues. V was trimmed by 5 bases and J by 1 base, leaving 8 bases between them. The CDR3 DNA is TGTGCCAGCAGTAGACAGTGGAACACTGAAGCTTTCTTT. Translating gives CASSRQWNTEAFF.

This clone was recorded many times. The chain is built from TRBV4-1 and TRBJ2-4; the D gene could be TRBD1 or TRBD2 (5 bases each). The CDR3 extends over 16 amino acids. With 1 base removed from V and 0 bases from J, the gap between germline ends came to 10 bases. The germline gives CDR1 MGHRA, CDR2 YSYEKL. The CDR3 sequence is CASSQVWDPAKNIQYF. For the CDR3, the DNA is TGCGCCAGCAGCCAAGTCTGGGACCCAGCCAAAAACATTCAGTACTTC.

This clone was seen a handful of times. This chain links TRBV24-1 with TRBJ1-2; possible D gene TRBD1, 6 bases. V was cut by 2 bases and J by 4 bases, with 16 bases left in between. CDR1 KGHDR and CDR2 SFDVKD come from the germline V gene. There are 16 residues in the CDR3. DNA for the CDR3: TGTGCCACCAGTGATTGCCCGCAGGGGCCAGCCTATGGCTACACCTTC. It translates to CATSDCPQGPAYGYTF.

The chain employs TRBV6-6 and TRBJ1-1; perhaps TRBD1 as D (5 bases). V was pared by 2 bases and J by 7 bases, with 8 bases between. Germline CDR1 MNHNY, CDR2 SVGAGI (reference sequence). The CDR3 is 12 residues long. The CDR3 region is CASSYNGGEAFF. CDR3 sequence (DNA): TGTGCCAGCAGTTACAACGGGGGTGAAGCTTTCTTT.

At least ten counts were recorded for this clone. The V gene is TRBV6-4, the J gene TRBJ2-1, with D hard to call. V gave up 0 bases and J gave up 7 bases, with 7 bases separating them. Germline CDR1 is MRHNA and CDR2 is SNTAGT. The CDR3 has 13 residues. The CDR3 loop is CASSDSDRNEQFF. The CDR3 nucleotides are TGTGCCAGCAGTGACTCAGATAGGAATGAGCAGTTCTTC.

This clone was detected many times. The chain employs TRBV7-9 and TRBJ2-7; no clear D gene. The CDR3 runs to 12 residues. Germline CDR1 and CDR2: SEHNR and FQNEAQ (reference sequence). Trimming removed 5 bases at V and 5 bases at J, with 10 bases between. The CDR3 DNA follows: TGTGCCAGCAGCCGTAGTCTGGACGAGCAGTACTTC. It yields the protein CASSRSLDEQYF. The full variable domain, its missing parts supplied by reference TRBV7-9 and TRBJ2-7, is DTGVSQNPRHKITKRGQNVTFRCDPISEHNRLYWYRQTLGQGPEFLTYFQNEAQLEKSRLLSDRFSAERPKGSFSTLEIQRTEQGDSAMYLCASSRSLDEQYFGPGTRLTVT.

This clone was seen once. The chain employs TRBV18 and TRBJ2-5; D might be TRBD2 (6 bases). The CDR3 runs to 13 residues. Germline V gives CDR1 KGHSH, CDR2 LQKENI. Trimming shortened V by 3 bases and J by 5 bases, and 10 bases separated the two germline ends. CDR3 residues: CASSPPAGETQYF. As DNA, the CDR3 is TGTGCCAGCTCACCTCCCGCGGGGGAGACCCAGTACTTC.

This clone was seen repeatedly, ten times or more. The chain carries TRBV12-3 or TRBV12-4 and TRBJ2-2, with D maybe TRBD2 (6 bases). This CDR3 spans 16 amino acids. V gave up 5 bases and J gave up 1 base, with 14 bases separating them. CDR3 region: CASSPGDWKNTGELFF. The DNA for the CDR3 is TGTGCCAGCAGTCCCGGGGACTGGAAGAACACCGGGGAGCTGTTTTTT.

The chain links TRBV29-1 to TRBJ2-7; no clear D. The germline gives CDR1 SQVTM, CDR2 ANQGSEA. V was shortened by 3 bases and J by 4 bases, with 10 bases between the two germline ends. The CDR3 covers 12 residues. The CDR3 sequence is CSVDSRRYEQYF. CDR3 DNA: TGCAGCGTTGATAGCCGGAGATACGAGCAGTACTTC.

The sample holds many counts of this clone. V usage is TRBV24-1 and J usage is TRBJ2-3, with a tentative D call TRBD2 (6 bases). Per germline, CDR1 KGHDR and CDR2 SFDVKD. The length of the CDR3 is 16 residues. V lost 3 bases to trimming and J lost 15 bases, with 27 bases between them. The CDR3 region is CATSDADQSRGLLEYF. Here the CDR3 DNA reads TGTGCCACCAGTGATGCGGACCAAAGTCGGGGACTCCTGGAATATTTT.

This clone was detected ten times or more. The chain joins TRBV18 to TRBJ2-1, with 14 bases identical to TRBD2. CDR3 size: 16 residues. From germline, CDR1 is KGHSH and CDR2 LQKENI. The J segment lost 10 bases and the V segment lost 0 bases, leaving 5 bases of the junction unmatched. The chain's CDR3 is CASSPPGLAGVGEQFF. CDR3 DNA: TGTGCCAGCTCACCACCGGGACTAGCGGGAGTTGGAGAGCAGTTCTTC.

This clone was found many times. The chain is built from TRBV7-2 and TRBJ2-1, with 7 bases that match TRBD2. The CDR3 is 14 amino acids. Germline lookup yields CDR1 SGHTA and CDR2 FQGNSA. With 2 bases clipped from V and 7 bases from J, the junction kept 5 bases outside the gene matches. This CDR3 is CASSLLSGKNEQFF. The CDR3 region has the DNA TGTGCCAGCAGCTTACTAAGCGGGAAAAATGAGCAGTTCTTC.

This clone was counted ten times or more. The DNA of the CDR3 is TGTGCCAGCAGCTTCAACGGGGACTCCTACAATGAGCAGTTCTTC. Translation gives CASSFNGDSYNEQFF. This chain connects TRBV5-5 to TRBJ2-1; tentatively, D is TRBD2 (5 bases). The V and J ends lost 2 bases and 0 bases respectively, with 9 bases between them. The germline V gene encodes CDR1 SGHKS and CDR2 YYEKEE (reference sequence). This CDR3 has 15 residues.

This clone was counted many times. The chain employs TRBV5-1 and TRBJ2-2; TRBD2 agrees at 10 bases. Looked up from germline, CDR1 is SGHRS and CDR2 is YFSETQ. After removal of 0 bases from V and 2 bases from J, the junction contained 1 base not matched to a gene. CDR3 length: 16 residues. CDR3 residues: CASSLALAGNTGELFF. CDR3 DNA: TGCGCCAGCAGCTTGGCACTAGCGGGAAACACCGGGGAGCTGTTTTTT.

This clone was counted at least ten times. The rearrangement uses TRBV5-4 and TRBJ1-5; 8 bases line up with TRBD1. V was pared by 4 bases and J by 4 bases, with 4 bases of the junction left unmatched. The germline V gene has CDR1 SGHNT and CDR2 YYREEE (reference sequence). The CDR3 is made up of 14 amino acids. The CDR3 bases are TGTGCCAGCAGCAGACAGGGGACGAATCAGCCCCAGCATTTT. Protein sequence: CASSRQGTNQPQHF.

As concerns this clone: This may stem from a read error, because a much larger clone lies one nucleotide away. This sequence joins TRBV30 and TRBJ2-2; D may be TRBD1 or TRBD2 (5 bases each). Germline V gene sequence: CDR1 GTSNPN, CDR2 SVGIG (reference sequence). This CDR3 is 15 amino acids long. CDR3 protein: CAWSGGGVETGELLF. The CDR3 DNA reads TGTGCCTGGAGTGGTGGGGGTGTGGAGACCGGGGAGCTGCTTTTT.

This clone has at least ten counts. J is TRBJ1-2 and V is TRBV7-6; 8 bases match TRBD1. The CDR3 is 15 amino acids. Trimming took 1 base from V and 8 from J; bases not matched to a gene: 9. The germline V gene has CDR1 SGHVS and CDR2 FNYEAQ. The CDR3 bases are TGTGCCAGCAGCTTAGGACCCCAGGGGGCGTCCGGCTACACCTTC. Translation gives CASSLGPQGASGYTF.

This clone was seen at least ten times. The chain joins TRBV6-1 to TRBJ2-5; 7 bases line up with TRBD2. The CDR3 covers 11 residues. Germline CDR1 MNHNS, CDR2 SASEGT. Losses at the gene ends were 7 bases for V and 5 bases for J; bases not matched to a gene: 1. The CDR3 DNA sequence: TGTGCCAGCAAGGGAGGGGAGACCCAGTACTTC. Protein product: CASKGGETQYF.

The table lists this clone with many counts. This chain links TRBV27 with TRBJ2-7; 10 bases match TRBD1. The ends lost 4 bases at V and 1 base at J; junction bases unmatched: 4. This CDR3 spans 15 amino acids. The germline CDR1 and CDR2 sequences are MNHEY and SMNVEV (reference sequence). The CDR3 loop is CASSSGTGESYEQYF. The DNA for the CDR3 is TGTGCCAGCAGTTCCGGGACAGGGGAGTCCTACGAGCAGTACTTC.